A few counts support the clone carrying this TCR beta chain. Trimming pared 2 bases from V and 5 bases from J, leaving 13 bases between. The germline V gene encodes CDR1 KGHSH and CDR2 LQKENI. The CDR3 contains 14 residues. These patients, aged 18 to 65, had recently diagnosed hyperthyroidism lasting under 2 months. The investigators amplified TCR beta CDR3 regions from RNA transcripts. The TCR CDR3 first-round RT-PCR relied on the HTBI primer set. TCRdb re-called the multiplex PCR reads through MiXCR, storing one row per CDR3 protein. The repertoire includes more than 600,000 distinct CDR3 sequences, about 16% of them detected once, and 8.4% sits in the top ten. These data come from a study of T cells in Graves' hyperthyroidism and ophthalmopathy.

This receptor was identified in a man aged 18 to 29 with Graves' hyperthyroidism. The rearrangement links TRBV18 to TRBJ2-7, with D perhaps TRBD1 (6 bases). Sequences were obtained from blood. In DNA form, the CDR3 reads TGTGCCAGCTCACCAAATCTACAGGGAGACGAGCAGTACTTC. It is translated as CASSPNLQGDEQYF.